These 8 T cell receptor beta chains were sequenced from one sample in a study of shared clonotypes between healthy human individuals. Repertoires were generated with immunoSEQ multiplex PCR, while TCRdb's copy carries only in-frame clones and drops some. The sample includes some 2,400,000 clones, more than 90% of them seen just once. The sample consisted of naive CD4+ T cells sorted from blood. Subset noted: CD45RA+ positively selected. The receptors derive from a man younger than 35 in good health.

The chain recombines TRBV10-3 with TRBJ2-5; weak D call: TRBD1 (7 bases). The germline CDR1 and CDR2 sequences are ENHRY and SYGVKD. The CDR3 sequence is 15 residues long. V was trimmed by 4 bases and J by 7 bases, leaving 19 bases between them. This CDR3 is CAISGAGGSIGTQYF. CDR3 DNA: TGTGCCATCAGTGGTGCAGGGGGGTCGATAGGGACCCAGTACTTC.

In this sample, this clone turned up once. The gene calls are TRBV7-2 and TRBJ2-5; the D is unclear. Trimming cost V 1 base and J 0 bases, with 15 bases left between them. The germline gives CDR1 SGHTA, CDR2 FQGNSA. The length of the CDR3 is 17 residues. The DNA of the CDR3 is TGTGCCAGCAGCTTAGTGATGGCGGCGTCTTACCAAGAGACCCAGTACTTC. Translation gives CASSLVMAASYQETQYF.

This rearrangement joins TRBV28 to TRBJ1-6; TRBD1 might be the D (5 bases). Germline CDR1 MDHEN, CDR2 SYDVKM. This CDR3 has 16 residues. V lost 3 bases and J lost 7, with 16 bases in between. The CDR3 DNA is TGTGCCAGCAGTTTTAGCCCAGGGAGTTTAAATTCACCCCTCCACTTT. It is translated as CASSFSPGSLNSPLHF.

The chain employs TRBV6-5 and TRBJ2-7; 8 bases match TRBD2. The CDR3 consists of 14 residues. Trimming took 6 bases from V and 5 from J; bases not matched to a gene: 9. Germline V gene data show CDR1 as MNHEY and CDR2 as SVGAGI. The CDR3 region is CASSIGLAYDEQYF. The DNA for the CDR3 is TGTGCCAGCAGCATAGGACTAGCTTACGACGAGCAGTACTTC.

CDR3 region: CASSRGASGRGADTQYF. The DNA of the CDR3 is TGTGCCAGCAGCCGAGGCGCTAGCGGGAGAGGCGCAGATACGCAGTATTTT. The V and J genes are TRBV7-2 and TRBJ2-3, with 10 bases lining up with TRBD2. The CDR3 is made up of 17 amino acids. Germline V gene sequence: CDR1 SGHTA, CDR2 FQGNSA. Trimming removed 5 bases from V and 4 bases from J; junction bases left unmatched: 12.

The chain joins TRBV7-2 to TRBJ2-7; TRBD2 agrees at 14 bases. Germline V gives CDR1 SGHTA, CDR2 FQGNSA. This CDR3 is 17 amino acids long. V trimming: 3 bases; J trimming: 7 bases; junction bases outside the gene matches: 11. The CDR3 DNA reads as TGTGCCAGCAGCTTTGTAGGACTAGCGGGAGGACGGGGGGAGCAGTACTTC. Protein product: CASSFVGLAGGRGEQYF.

The CDR3 protein is CASSLRQGERRETQYF. The CDR3 region has the DNA TGTGCCAGCAGCCTTAGACAGGGGGAAAGGAGGGAGACCCAGTACTTC. The chain joins TRBV7-9 to TRBJ2-5; 9 nucleotides match TRBD1. The CDR3 is 16 amino acids. The ends lost 5 bases at V and 5 bases at J; junction bases unmatched: 12. CDR1 SEHNR and CDR2 FQNEAQ come from the germline V gene (reference sequence).

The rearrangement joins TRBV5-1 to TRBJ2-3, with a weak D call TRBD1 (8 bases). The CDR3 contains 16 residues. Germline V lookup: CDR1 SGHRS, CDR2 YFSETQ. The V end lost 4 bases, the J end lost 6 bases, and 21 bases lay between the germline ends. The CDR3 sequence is CASSPGEGRGQDTQYF. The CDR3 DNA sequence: TGCGCCAGCAGCCCCGGGGAGGGCAGGGGGCAGGATACGCAGTATTTT.